Sequencing of this T cell receptor beta chain was carried out in a study of blood T cell repertoires in COVID-19 (dated by TCRdb to 2018 to 2020). About the investigation overall: The collaborator samples originated in the United States, Italy and Spain and spanned the acute and convalescent phases of COVID-19. HLA class I and class II types, where available, came from metadata supplied by the sample provider rather than from assay-based typing. The repertoires were released in a freely available public database meant as a resource for research on the immune response to SARS-CoV-2. The prospective study material was composed of cDNA or gDNA derived from T cells, B-cell-depleted T cells, or PBMCs. The dataset comprised deeply sampled blood TCRbeta repertoires from subjects exposed to, actively infected with, or recovered from COVID-19. The samples were drawn from two sources: the first 160 participants of the ongoing ImmuneRACE study, and some 1,300 subjects contributed by 6 global collaborators. Sample metadata almost always included a de-identified subject ID, COVID-19 status, age in years and sex. On the study overall, not on this receptor specifically: Clinical and demographic metadata were provided uncurated, with the amount varying by source and participant.

Another Seattle source contributed samples from volunteer blood donors who had recovered from COVID-19. Collaborating institutions collected whole blood in K2EDTA tubes following their own protocols. For TCRbeta analysis, collaborator samples were shipped as frozen whole blood, as isolated PBMCs, or as DNA extracted from either sample type. TCRbeta CDR3 regions were amplified from genomic DNA using the immunoSEQ Assay, a bias-controlled multiplex PCR. The paper's processing steps were these. The number of nucleated cells in each sample was estimated from the amplification of reference gene primers within the assay. To quantify the absolute abundance of each unique TCRbeta CDR3 rearrangement, sequence reads were collapsed and filtered. For each sample, productive Simpson clonality was calculated as the square root of Simpson's diversity index over productive rearrangements. The table was pulled from immuneACCESS by TCRdb, which kept in-frame rearrangements only. Such tables lose some clones; where checked, under half of the loss comes from unresolved V genes, and the rest has no known cause. Clone size and the V and J calls come from that table; the DNA yielded D and trimming. The table for this sample lists over 200,000 clones; more than 65% of them were counted only once. The top ten clones comprise about 2.1% of the sample.

As concerns this clone: What antigen it recognizes has not been identified. Nothing much larger sits one base from this clone, and base qualities are not available.

Sequenced input: peripheral blood. This sequence was found in a man aged 35-49 years who had recovered from COVID-19.

The DNA reads TGTGCCAGCAGCCCCACAGTGGCCTACGAGCAGTACTTC. This translates into CASSPTVAYEQYF. This chain joins TRBV7-2 to TRBJ2-7; too little of a D gene remains to name it. CDR1 and CDR2 were assigned from the germline V gene as SGHTA and FQGNSA. Trimming costs V 5 bases and J 2 bases, and their ends lie 10 bases apart. The CDR3 goes from the cysteine to the phenylalanine over 13 residues. The kept DNA is CDR3 alone, 39 bases in frame from the first base.